This T cell receptor beta chain emerged from a study of T cell repertoires in cytomegalovirus infection. This CDR3 region has 17 residues. Trimming shortened V by 0 bases and J by 6 bases, and 20 bases separated the two germline ends. The germline V gene has CDR1 LGHDT and CDR2 YNNKEL (reference sequence). TCRdb reprocessed the reads via MiXCR and lists one record per CDR3 protein. The table lists about 360,000 distinct CDR3 sequences, 15% to 20% of them singletons. Sequenced: PBMCs. The chain carries TRBV3-1 and TRBJ1-2; perhaps TRBD1 as D (5 bases). The sequence came from a human donor in good health (CMV status not recorded). Some clones in this sample may be carry-over from other donors' samples. The CDR3 spells CASSQDGEGTPFDGYTF. The CDR3 region has the DNA TGTGCCAGCAGCCAAGATGGGGAGGGGACCCCCTTCGATGGCTACACCTTC.